The present T cell receptor beta chain was sequenced within a study of cytomegalovirus exposure and HLA in healthy donors. Points from the study as a whole: Serostatus for CMV was the only available immune exposure information. A previous analysis found most TCR beta V segments productive roughly 87% or roughly 30% of the time.

With respect to this clone: What it binds is unknown.

Researchers ran the PCR with 60 Vbeta and 13 Jbeta primers. The assay was immunoSEQ multiplex PCR, and TCRdb's table has in-frame clones only and misses some. The table lists about 200,000 clones, 65% to 90% of them singletons. Healthy bone marrow donors made up the donor group. The sequenced sample consisted of PBMCs. The receptor was derived from a young woman in good health and CMV-seronegative.

DNA for the CDR3: TGTGCCAGCAGTGGAAGGATTACGGGGGGTATGGGGTCCCAGTACTTC. Amino acids: CASSGRITGGMGSQYF. The V and J genes are TRBV2 and TRBJ2-5, with 7 bases identical to TRBD2. The ends lost 4 bases at V and 9 bases at J; junction bases unmatched: 17. From germline, CDR1 is SNHLY and CDR2 FYNNEI. This CDR3 region has 16 residues.